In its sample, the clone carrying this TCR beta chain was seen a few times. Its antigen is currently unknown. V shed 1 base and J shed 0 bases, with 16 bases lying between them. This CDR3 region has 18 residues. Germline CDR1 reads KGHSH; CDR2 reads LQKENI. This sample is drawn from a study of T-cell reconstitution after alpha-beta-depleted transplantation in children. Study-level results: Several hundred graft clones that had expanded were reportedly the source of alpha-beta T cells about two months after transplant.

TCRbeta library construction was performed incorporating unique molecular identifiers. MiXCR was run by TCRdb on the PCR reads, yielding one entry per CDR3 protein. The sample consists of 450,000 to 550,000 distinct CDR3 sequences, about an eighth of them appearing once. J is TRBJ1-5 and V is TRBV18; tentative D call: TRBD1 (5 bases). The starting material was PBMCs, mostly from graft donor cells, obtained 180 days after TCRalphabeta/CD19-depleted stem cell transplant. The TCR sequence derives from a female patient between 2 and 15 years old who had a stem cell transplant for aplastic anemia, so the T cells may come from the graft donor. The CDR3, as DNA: TGTGCCAGCTCACCACGGGCCGGGACGGACTATAGCAATCAGCCCCAGCATTTT. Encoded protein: CASSPRAGTDYSNQPQHF.